This T cell receptor (beta chain) was profiled in a study of shared clonotypes between healthy human individuals. CD45RO-negative CD8 cells positively selected for CCR7 made up the naive population, which excluded terminally differentiated effector memory CD45RA+ cells. Study results and limitations: Sharing across four donors was highest in naive CD4 (roughly 5%) and lowest in memory CD8 (about 0.4%).

About this clone: The target antigen is unknown.

TCRdb's table, derived via immunoSEQ multiplex PCR, lists solely in-frame clones and lacks some. The profile shows about 2.2 million clones, roughly 93% of them singletons. This CDR3 has 12 residues. Germline V CDR1 and CDR2: SNHLY, FYNNEI. Trimming shortened V by 3 bases and J by 6 bases, and 8 bases separated the two germline ends. The origin of this receptor is a man younger than 35 in good health. Some clones in this sample may be carry-over from other donors' samples. The V and J genes are TRBV2 and TRBJ1-1, with D unclear. Sequencing used naive CD8+ T cells from PBMCs. The chain's CDR3 is CASSEWESEAFF. CDR3 coding DNA: TGTGCCAGCAGTGAGTGGGAGTCTGAAGCTTTCTTT.